One and the same sample provided the 25 T cell receptor beta chains below, sequenced in a study of response to subunit inactivated influenza vaccine. TCRdb fed the RT-PCR reads into MiXCR, producing one record per CDR3 protein. The sample shows approximately 530,000 distinct CDR3 sequences, 10% to 15% of them seen only once. Source: PBMCs from blood, taken more than 35 days after vaccination. The receptors derive from a man aged 50 or older who received an inactivated influenza vaccine.

The chain is built from TRBV28 and TRBJ1-4, with D unresolved. V lost 2 bases, J lost 6 bases, and 13 bases lay in between. Germline V gene sequence: CDR1 MDHEN, CDR2 SYDVKM. The CDR3 extends over 15 amino acids. CDR3 region: CASSLTGRSHEKLFF. CDR3 DNA sequence: TGTGCCAGCAGTTTAACGGGCAGGAGTCATGAAAAACTGTTTTTT.

This sequence joins TRBV12-3 or TRBV12-4 and TRBJ2-1; 7 bases match TRBD1. J was trimmed by 4 bases and V by 6 bases; bases with no gene match: 6. The CDR3 contains 14 residues. CDR3 loop: CASRHTGVYNEQFF. The DNA for the CDR3 is TGTGCCAGCAGACATACAGGGGTTTACAATGAGCAGTTCTTC.

This clonotype was found a few times. The J gene is TRBJ1-1, the V gene TRBV12-3 or TRBV12-4; the D is unclear. This CDR3 comprises 14 residues. V lost 5 bases, J lost 5 bases, and 15 bases lay in between. For the CDR3, the DNA is TGTGCCAGCAGTCCCCTTGCCGGCGGGACTGAAGCTTTCTTT. Protein: CASSPLAGGTEAFF.

This chain connects TRBV7-9 to TRBJ1-1, with TRBD1 matching 7 bases. The ends lost 5 bases at V and 5 bases at J; junction bases unmatched: 8. Germline V gives CDR1 SEHNR, CDR2 FQNEAQ (reference sequence). CDR3 size: 14 residues. The CDR3 bases are TGTGCCAGCAGCCCCCGACAGGGATTAACTGAAGCTTTCTTT. It is translated as CASSPRQGLTEAFF.

This clonotype was seen more than once but under ten times. The V call is TRBV24-1, the J call TRBJ2-1; 7 nucleotides align to TRBD2. The V gene's germline CDR1 is KGHDR and CDR2 SFDVKD. J gave up 9 bases and V 3 bases, and 16 bases lay outside the gene matches. This CDR3 is 17 amino acids long. The CDR3 nucleotides are TGTGCCACCAGTGATCAATCGGGACTACCCGGATCCGGTGAGCAGTTCTTC. Amino acid sequence: CATSDQSGLPGSGEQFF.

The chain carries TRBV24-1 and TRBJ2-1, with D maybe TRBD2 (5 bases). The CDR3 contains 17 residues. With 3 bases removed from V and 3 bases from J, the gap between germline ends came to 17 bases. Germline CDR1 and CDR2: KGHDR and SFDVKD. The CDR3 sequence: CATSDGVANALYNEQFF. The DNA for the CDR3 is TGTGCCACCAGTGATGGGGTAGCGAACGCCCTCTACAATGAGCAGTTCTTC.

This clonotype was counted between two and nine times. The rearrangement uses TRBV5-1 and TRBJ2-5, with D maybe TRBD1 (6 bases). Trimming removed 4 bases at V and 2 bases at J, with 18 bases between. CDR1 is SGHRS, CDR2 YFSETQ, per germline. The CDR3 consists of 16 residues. Written as DNA, the CDR3 is TGCGCCAGCAGCCCCGGGGTGGGGACACAACAAGAGACCCAGTACTTC. It codes for CASSPGVGTQQETQYF.

This clonotype was recorded a few times. The chain uses TRBV10-3 and TRBJ2-1; 7 nucleotides agree with TRBD2. The CDR3 is 13 residues long. V shed 8 bases and J 4 bases; nucleotides not matched to a gene: 5. Per germline, CDR1 ENHRY and CDR2 SYGVKD. For the CDR3, the DNA is TGTGCCATCGGGGGGGGGTATTACAATGAGCAGTTCTTC. It translates to CAIGGGYYNEQFF.

This chain joins TRBV6-5 and TRBJ2-3; the match to TRBD1 covers 7 bases. Looked up from germline, CDR1 is MNHEY and CDR2 is SVGAGI. The CDR3 has 17 amino acids. The ends lost 1 base at V and 1 base at J; junction bases unmatched: 8. CDR3 in DNA: TGTGCCAGCAGTTACTATAAGGGGGCCGCAGGCACAGATACGCAGTATTTT. Amino acid sequence: CASSYYKGAAGTDTQYF.

This clonotype was detected a few times. J is TRBJ1-5 and V is TRBV5-1; D call uncertain. This CDR3 region has 15 residues. Germline CDR1 SGHRS, CDR2 YFSETQ. Deletions cut 0 bases from V and 1 base from J, with 8 bases between. CDR3 in DNA: TGCGCCAGCAGCTTGGCGGGGTTGAGCAATCAGCCCCAGCATTTT. Its protein product is CASSLAGLSNQPQHF.

This sequence joins TRBV7-9 and TRBJ2-3; D call uncertain. V was shortened by 8 bases and J by 0 bases, with 9 bases between the two germline ends. The CDR3 has 13 residues. The germline CDR1 and CDR2 sequences are SEHNR and FQNEAQ (reference sequence). CDR3 residues: CASRIRSTDTQYF. The CDR3 DNA is TGTGCCAGCCGGATAAGAAGCACAGATACGCAGTATTTT. Supplemented by reference TRBV7-9 and TRBJ2-3, the full variable domain reads DTGVSQNPRHKITKRGQNVTFRCDPISEHNRLYWYRQTLGQGPEFLTYFQNEAQLEKSRLLSDRFSAERPKGSFSTLEIQRTEQGDSAMYLCASRIRSTDTQYFGPGTRLTVL.

This clonotype was detected a few times. This rearrangement joins TRBV7-9 to TRBJ1-2; tentatively, D is TRBD1 (5 bases). CDR3 size: 14 residues. Trimming removed 5 bases at V and 4 bases at J, with 14 bases between. In germline, CDR1 is SEHNR, CDR2 FQNEAQ (reference sequence). The CDR3 here is CASSPQGLPYGYTF. In nucleotides, the CDR3 is TGTGCCAGCAGCCCCCAGGGACTGCCCTATGGCTACACCTTC.

V usage is TRBV7-8 and J usage is TRBJ1-3, with unresolved D. This CDR3 comprises 14 residues. V was shortened by 2 bases and J by 4 bases, with 9 bases between the two germline ends. Germline CDR1 SGHVS, CDR2 FQNEAQ. Here the CDR3 reads CASSLTFFGNTIYF. CDR3 bases: TGTGCCAGCAGCTTAACGTTTTTCGGAAACACCATATATTTT.

The chain carries TRBV11-2 and TRBJ2-3, with a possible D match to TRBD2 (6 bases). The V end lost 6 bases, the J end lost 8 bases, and 12 bases lay between the germline ends. Germline V CDR1 and CDR2: SGHAT, FQNNGV. The CDR3 contains 12 residues. CDR3 in DNA: TGTGCCAGCAGGGGAGGAGAGCTTACGCAGTATTTT. This translates into CASRGGELTQYF.

In its sample, this clonotype was seen a few times. The V call is TRBV7-9, the J call TRBJ2-5; possibly TRBD2 for D (6 bases). CDR1 and CDR2 from the germline V gene are SEHNR and FQNEAQ (reference sequence). The CDR3 length is 12 residues. V was cut by 7 bases and J by 7 bases, with 13 bases left in between. The CDR3 bases are TGTGCCAGCAACCCCGGGGGTGGGACCCAGTACTTC. Translated, it gives CASNPGGGTQYF.

A few counts support this clonotype. This chain connects TRBV6-5 to TRBJ1-1; no clear D gene. Deletions cut 2 bases from V and 7 bases from J, with 11 bases between. CDR1 is MNHEY, CDR2 SVGAGI, per germline. This CDR3 contains 13 residues. Written as DNA, the CDR3 is TGTGCCAGCAGTTACCTGAGCCGGAGTGAAGCTTTCTTT. It is translated as CASSYLSRSEAFF.

J is TRBJ2-6 and V is TRBV10-3, with 7 bases identical to TRBD1. V dropped 6 bases and J dropped 0; count of bases not matched to a gene: 8. This CDR3 has 17 residues. The germline V gene encodes CDR1 ENHRY and CDR2 SYGVKD. CDR3 nucleotides: TGTGCCATCAGCGCTGGACAGGCCCGCTCTGGGGCCAACGTCCTGACTTTC. It translates to CAISAGQARSGANVLTF.

The rearrangement uses TRBV18 and TRBJ2-3; D gene unclear. The CDR3 contains 15 residues. Trimming removed 2 bases from V and 4 bases from J, with 13 bases in between. Germline values: CDR1 KGHSH, CDR2 LQKENI. The CDR3, as DNA: TGTGCCAGCTCACCAGGGCCCCCAGGAGCAGATACGCAGTATTTT. Residues: CASSPGPPGADTQYF.

V gene TRBV10-1 combines with J gene TRBJ2-2; unclear D gene. The CDR3 length is 13 residues. The germline V gene has CDR1 WNHNN and CDR2 SYGVQD (reference sequence). V lost 4 bases, J lost 7 bases, and 10 bases lay in between. The CDR3 loop reads CASSARSDGELFF. As DNA, the CDR3 is TGCGCCAGCAGTGCAAGGTCCGACGGGGAGCTGTTTTTT.

This chain's CDR3 is CASSLARSGGKTANYGYTF. The CDR3 coding sequence is TGTGCCAGCAGCTTAGCGCGTTCAGGGGGAAAGACAGCTAACTATGGCTACACCTTC. The rearrangement uses TRBV7-2 and TRBJ1-2, with 7 bases matching TRBD1. V dropped 0 bases and J dropped 0; count of bases not matched to a gene: 13. CDR1 and CDR2 from the germline V gene are SGHTA and FQGNSA. The CDR3 spans 19 residues.

This clonotype was detected ten times or more. The V call is TRBV6-2 or TRBV6-3, the J call TRBJ2-7; 7 positions agree with TRBD2. Losses at the gene ends were 6 bases for V and 7 bases for J; bases not matched to a gene: 15. This CDR3 is built from 15 residues. Germline values: CDR1 MNHEY, CDR2 SVGEGT. The chain's CDR3 is CASSRSGESTVEQYF. For the CDR3, the DNA is TGTGCCAGCAGCCGGAGCGGGGAGAGTACGGTGGAGCAGTACTTC.

This clonotype was counted a few times. V gene TRBV7-2 combines with J gene TRBJ2-7; D is possibly TRBD1 or TRBD2 (5 bases each). The germline V gene encodes CDR1 SGHTA and CDR2 FQGNSA. Between the trimmed V and J ends, which lost 1 base and 3 bases, there was a span of 7 bases. The CDR3 runs to 13 residues. The CDR3 spells CASSLVGVYEQYF. As DNA, the CDR3 is TGTGCCAGCAGCTTAGTGGGGGTCTACGAGCAGTACTTC.

Only a few counts were recorded for this clonotype. The chain links TRBV6-2 or TRBV6-3 to TRBJ1-5; D remains ambiguous. The germline V and J ends were trimmed by 5 bases and 5 bases, with 13 bases remaining between them. Germline V lookup: CDR1 MNHEY, CDR2 SVGEGT. The CDR3 has 14 amino acids. The CDR3 sequence is CASSRVAVDQPQHF. The CDR3 bases are TGTGCCAGCAGTCGAGTCGCGGTAGATCAGCCCCAGCATTTT.

This chain connects TRBV6-2 or TRBV6-3 to TRBJ1-1; D is possibly TRBD1 (5 bases). V gave up 6 bases and J gave up 1 base, with 18 bases separating them. Germline CDR1 MNHEY, CDR2 SVGEGT. The CDR3 extends over 16 amino acids. The CDR3 loop reads CASRSQAGGTNTEAFF. CDR3 in DNA: TGTGCCAGCAGAAGTCAGGCCGGGGGGACGAACACTGAAGCTTTCTTT.

This clonotype occurred a few times. The rearrangement joins TRBV15 to TRBJ2-3; TRBD2 aligns across 8 bases. The junction had 5 bases not matched to a gene; V was cut back by 8 bases and J by 1 base. The CDR3 totals 14 residues. Germline V gene lookup returns CDR1 LNHNV and CDR2 YYDKDF (reference sequence). In DNA form, the CDR3 reads TGTGCCACCGCGGGGGGACCTGGCACAGATACGCAGTATTTT. Translation gives CATAGGPGTDTQYF.